This T cell receptor (beta chain) was identified during a study of siplizumab effects on memory and regulatory T cells. Libraries were prepared by immunoSEQ multiplex PCR; TCRdb keeps only in-frame clonotypes and omits some of them. The top ten clones hold around 1.4% of a sample with tens of thousands of clones, 87% of them seen once. This CDR3 has 16 amino acids. CDR1 SGHAT and CDR2 FQNNGV come from the germline V gene. Trimming stripped 5 bases from V and 0 bases from J, with 14 bases between. Comments on this clone: The antigen remains undetermined.

Whole-study findings and limits: Few alloreactive clones mapped to unstimulated subsets. Apparently key alloresponse contributors, naive T cells also seemed more diverse than memory cells. Relative to controls at more than 25%, mappable alloreactive CD4+ clones exhibited a mean Treg-derived proportion of 68.8% with siplizumab. Proliferating siplizumab-culture Treg suppressive function went unconfirmed.

The chain has TRBV11-2 and TRBJ1-3, with D maybe TRBD1 (6 bases). The sample comprised Tregs sorted from blood. This clonotype was obtained from a human donor in good health. CDR3 loop: CASSPSGVLSGNTIYF. The CDR3 nucleotides read TGTGCCAGCAGCCCCTCAGGGGTTCTCTCTGGAAACACCATATATTTT.